This T cell receptor (beta chain) was documented in a study of shared clonotypes between healthy human individuals. CDR3 length equals 14 residues. V gave up 2 bases and J gave up 4 bases, with 14 bases separating them. Germline V gene data show CDR1 as SQVTM and CDR2 as ANQGSEA. Sequenced by immunoSEQ multiplex PCR; TCRdb stores in-frame clones only, minus some. The sample carries 450,000 to 500,000 clones, 81% recorded once. V gene TRBV29-1 combines with J gene TRBJ2-5; possible D gene TRBD2, 6 bases. This sequence originates from a middle-aged woman in good health. Some clones in this sample may be carry-over from other donors' samples. The sequenced sample consisted of PBMCs. DNA of the CDR3: TGCAGCGTTGAAAGGGCGGGAAGGTCAGAGACCCAGTACTTC. This translates into CSVERAGRSETQYF.